A selection of T cell receptor beta chains follows, all from one sample in a study of cytotoxic CD8 clonotypes in ibrutinib-treated CLL. Clones were read by immunoSEQ multiplex PCR, and TCRdb kept only the in-frame ones, dropping some. Among about 68,000 clones listed, approximately 71% were seen once. Here the sequenced sample was PBMCs, taken after 12 months of ibrutinib treatment. The receptor source for this set is a human donor with chronic lymphocytic leukemia. CDR3s include the opening cysteine and the closing phenylalanine or tryptophan. A D gene is named only where the DNA matches it firmly. Not all rows give a size; the values are once, few, many and, for expanded clones, a class.

abundance,v_gene,j_gene,d_gene,CDR3aa,CDR3nt
.,TRBV10-1,TRBJ2-7,TRBD1,CASSHKTGYEQYF,TGCGCCAGCAGTCATAAGACAGGGTACGAGCAGTACTTC
.,TRBV7-2,TRBJ1-4,TRBD1,CASSRTGNEKLFF,TGTGCCAGCAGCCGGACAGGGAATGAAAAACTGTTTTTT
.,TRBV4-3,TRBJ1-1,.,CASSQEGLGSEAFF,TGCGCCAGCAGCCAAGAGGGCCTTGGGTCCGAAGCTTTCTTT
.,TRBV5-6,TRBJ2-3,TRBD1,CASSRLAGQGAHTDTQYF,TGTGCCAGCAGCCGGCTTGCGGGACAGGGGGCGCATACAGATACGCAGTATTTT
.,TRBV5-1,TRBJ1-5,TRBD1,CASSSGQGNQPQHF,TGCGCCAGCAGCTCGGGACAGGGCAATCAGCCCCAGCATTTT
few,TRBV14,TRBJ1-2,.,CASSQGQSYGYTF,TGTGCCAGCAGCCAAGGACAGTCCTATGGCTACACCTTC
.,TRBV30,TRBJ2-3,TRBD2,CAWSVRGSGSTDTQYF,TGTGCCTGGAGTGTACGGGGTAGCGGGAGCACAGATACGCAGTATTTT
.,TRBV5-1,TRBJ2-5,.,CASSLGVRVDLSETQYF,TGCGCCAGCAGCTTGGGAGTCAGGGTGGATCTGTCGGAGACCCAGTACTTC
.,TRBV27,TRBJ2-1,.,CASSFLPRPYNEQFF,TGTGCCAGCAGTTTCCTCCCGCGCCCCTACAATGAGCAGTTCTTC
.,TRBV5-6,TRBJ1-1,.,CASSSGWGRSNTEAFF,TGTGCCAGCAGCTCCGGGTGGGGGCGATCGAACACTGAAGCTTTCTTT
.,TRBV19,TRBJ1-1,.,CASIGSPLLNTEAFF,TGTGCCAGTATAGGCTCCCCTCTCCTGAACACTGAAGCTTTCTTT
.,TRBV10-3,TRBJ2-5,.,CATLGAGTQYF,TGTGCCACCCTAGGGGCCGGGACCCAGTACTTC
.,TRBV6-5,TRBJ1-5,TRBD1,CATRDRESNQPQHF,TGTGCCACCCGGGACAGGGAAAGCAATCAGCCCCAGCATTTT
.,TRBV6-6,TRBJ2-7,.,CASSYSSGFDEQYF,TGTGCCAGCAGTTACTCGAGCGGGTTCGACGAGCAGTACTTC
once,TRBV27,TRBJ2-2,.,CASSPNRENTGELFF,TGTGCCAGCAGTCCTAACAGGGAGAACACCGGGGAGCTGTTTTTT
.,TRBV7-2,TRBJ2-7,TRBD2,CASSLVGTTNYEQYF,TGTGCCAGCAGCTTAGTCGGGACTACAAACTACGAGCAGTACTTC
.,TRBV5-4,TRBJ2-7,.,CASSLELQMGYEQYF,TGTGCCAGCAGCTTGGAGTTACAGATGGGCTACGAGCAGTACTTC
few,TRBV5-5,TRBJ1-2,.,CASRPDTAYGYTF,TGTGCCAGCAGACCGGACACGGCCTATGGCTACACCTTC
.,TRBV10-3,TRBJ2-3,TRBD1,CAISEAGTGATTDTQYF,TGTGCCATCAGTGAAGCCGGGACAGGGGCTACCACAGATACGCAGTATTTT
.,TRBV7-6,TRBJ2-1,TRBD2,CASSLLVIGLAGAREQFF,TGTGCCAGCAGCTTACTTGTTATTGGGCTAGCGGGGGCCCGAGAGCAGTTCTTC
.,TRBV7-3,TRBJ1-1,.,CASSLFPWAEAFF,TGTGCCAGCAGCTTATTTCCTTGGGCTGAAGCTTTCTTT
.,TRBV7-2,TRBJ2-2,TRBD1,CASSSGTGVGGELFF,TGTGCCAGCAGCTCTGGGACAGGGGTAGGCGGGGAGCTGTTTTTT
.,TRBV10-2,TRBJ1-1,TRBD1,CASIARDRGVPEAFF,TGCGCCAGTATAGCCCGGGACAGGGGAGTTCCTGAAGCTTTCTTT
.,TRBV11-1,TRBJ1-6,.,CASSGGTHDYNSPLHF,TGTGCCAGCAGCGGCGGGACACACGATTATAATTCACCCCTCCACTTT
.,TRBV7-8,TRBJ2-1,TRBD1,CASSSTRDREYNEQFF,TGTGCCAGCAGTTCCACCCGGGACAGGGAATACAATGAGCAGTTCTTC
few,TRBV27,TRBJ2-7,TRBD1,CASSLRDRGDYEQYF,TGTGCCAGCAGTCTCCGGGACAGGGGCGACTACGAGCAGTACTTC